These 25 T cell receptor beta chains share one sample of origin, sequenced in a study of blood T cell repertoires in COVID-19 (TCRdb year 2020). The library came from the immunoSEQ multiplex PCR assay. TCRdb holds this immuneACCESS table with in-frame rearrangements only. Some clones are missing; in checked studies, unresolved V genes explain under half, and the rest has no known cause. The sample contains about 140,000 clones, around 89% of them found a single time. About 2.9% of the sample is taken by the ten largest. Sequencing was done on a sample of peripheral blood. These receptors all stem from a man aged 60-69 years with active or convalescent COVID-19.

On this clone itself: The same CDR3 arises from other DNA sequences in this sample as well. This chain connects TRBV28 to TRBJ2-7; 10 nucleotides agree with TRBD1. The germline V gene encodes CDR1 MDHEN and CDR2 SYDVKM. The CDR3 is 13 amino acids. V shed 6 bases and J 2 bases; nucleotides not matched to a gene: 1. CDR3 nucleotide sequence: TGTGCCAGCAGGGGGACAGGGGCCTACGAGCAGTACTTC. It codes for CASRGTGAYEQYF.

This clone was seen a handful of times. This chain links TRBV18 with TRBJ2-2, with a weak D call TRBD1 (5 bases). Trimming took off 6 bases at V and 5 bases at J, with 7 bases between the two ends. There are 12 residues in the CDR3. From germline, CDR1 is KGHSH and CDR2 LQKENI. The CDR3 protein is CASSAGTGELFF. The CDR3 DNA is TGTGCCAGCTCGGCAGGGACCGGGGAGCTGTTTTTT.

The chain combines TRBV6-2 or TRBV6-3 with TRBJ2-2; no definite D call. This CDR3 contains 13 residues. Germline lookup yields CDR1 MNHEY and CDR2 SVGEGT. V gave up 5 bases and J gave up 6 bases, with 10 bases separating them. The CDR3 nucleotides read TGTGCCAGCAGTCCCTTTGTCCCCGGGGAGCTGTTTTTT. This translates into CASSPFVPGELFF.

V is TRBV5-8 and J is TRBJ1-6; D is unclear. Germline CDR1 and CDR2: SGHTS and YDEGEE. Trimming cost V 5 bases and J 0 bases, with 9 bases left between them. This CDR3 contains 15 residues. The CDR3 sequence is CASRTEISYNSPLHF. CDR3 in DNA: TGTGCCAGCAGGACTGAAATCTCCTATAATTCACCCCTCCACTTT.

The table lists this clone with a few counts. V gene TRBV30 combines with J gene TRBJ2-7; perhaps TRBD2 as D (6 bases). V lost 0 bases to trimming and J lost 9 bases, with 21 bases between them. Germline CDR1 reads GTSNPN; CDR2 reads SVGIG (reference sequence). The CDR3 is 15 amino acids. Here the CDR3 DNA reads TGTGCCTGGAGTGTCCGGGGTGAAGATCTCGGGAGGCAGTACTTC. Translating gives CAWSVRGEDLGRQYF.

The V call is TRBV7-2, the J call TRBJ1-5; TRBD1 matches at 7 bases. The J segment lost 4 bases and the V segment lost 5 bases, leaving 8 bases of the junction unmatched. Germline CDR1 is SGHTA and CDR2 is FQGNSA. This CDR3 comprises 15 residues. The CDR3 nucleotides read TGTGCCAGCAGCGTCTGGACAGGTAATAATCAGCCCCAGCATTTT. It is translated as CASSVWTGNNQPQHF.

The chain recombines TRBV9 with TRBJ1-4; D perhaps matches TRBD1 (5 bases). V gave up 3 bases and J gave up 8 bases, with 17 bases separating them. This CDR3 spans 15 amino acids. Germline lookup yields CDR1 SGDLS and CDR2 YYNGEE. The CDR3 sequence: CASSDFGGSEEKLFF. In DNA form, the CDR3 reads TGTGCCAGCAGCGACTTCGGGGGATCGGAGGAAAAACTGTTTTTT.

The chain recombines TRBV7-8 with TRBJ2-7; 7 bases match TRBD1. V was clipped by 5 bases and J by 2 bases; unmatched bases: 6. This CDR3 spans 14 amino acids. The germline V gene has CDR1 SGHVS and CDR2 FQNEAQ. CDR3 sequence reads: CASSHWDRPYEQYF. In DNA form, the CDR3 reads TGTGCCAGCAGCCACTGGGACAGACCCTACGAGCAGTACTTC.

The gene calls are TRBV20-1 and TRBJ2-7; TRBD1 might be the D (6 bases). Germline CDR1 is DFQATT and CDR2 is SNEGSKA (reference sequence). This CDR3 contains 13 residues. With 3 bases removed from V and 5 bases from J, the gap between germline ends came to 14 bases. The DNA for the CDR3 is TGCAGTGCTAGTCTACAGGGTATGGACGAGCAGTACTTC. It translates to CSASLQGMDEQYF.

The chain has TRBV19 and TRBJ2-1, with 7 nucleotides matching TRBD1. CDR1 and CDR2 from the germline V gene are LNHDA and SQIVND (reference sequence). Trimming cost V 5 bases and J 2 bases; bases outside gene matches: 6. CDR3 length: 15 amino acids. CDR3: CASSLDRDPYNEQFF. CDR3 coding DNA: TGTGCCAGTAGTCTTGACAGGGACCCCTACAATGAGCAGTTCTTC.

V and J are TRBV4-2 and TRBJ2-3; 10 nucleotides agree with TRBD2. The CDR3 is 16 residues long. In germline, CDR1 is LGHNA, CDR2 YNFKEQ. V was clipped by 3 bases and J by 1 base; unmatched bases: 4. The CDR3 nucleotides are TGTGCCAGCAGCCAGGCCCTAGCGGGGGGCACAGATACGCAGTATTTT. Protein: CASSQALAGGTDTQYF.

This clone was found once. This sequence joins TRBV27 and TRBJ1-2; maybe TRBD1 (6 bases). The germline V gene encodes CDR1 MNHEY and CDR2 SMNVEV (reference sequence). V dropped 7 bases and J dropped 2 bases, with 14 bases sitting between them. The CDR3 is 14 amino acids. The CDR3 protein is CASKPRGANYGYTF. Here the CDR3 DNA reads TGTGCCAGCAAACCCCGGGGGGCGAACTATGGCTACACCTTC.

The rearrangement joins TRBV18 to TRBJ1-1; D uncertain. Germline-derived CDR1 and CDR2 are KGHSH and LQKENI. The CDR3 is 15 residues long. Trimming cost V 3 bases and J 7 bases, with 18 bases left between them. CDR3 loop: CASSPSLAPSGEAFF. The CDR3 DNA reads TGTGCCAGCTCACCGTCGTTGGCCCCTTCGGGTGAAGCTTTCTTT.

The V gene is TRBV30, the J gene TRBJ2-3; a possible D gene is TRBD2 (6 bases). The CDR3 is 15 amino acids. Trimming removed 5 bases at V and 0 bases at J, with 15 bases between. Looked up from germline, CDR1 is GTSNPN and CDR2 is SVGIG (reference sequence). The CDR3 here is CAWGGWRTSTDTQYF. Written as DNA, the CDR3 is TGTGCCTGGGGAGGGTGGAGGACCAGCACAGATACGCAGTATTTT.

The CDR3 is CAWSAPRQGFYGYTF. The CDR3 DNA reads TGTGCCTGGAGTGCTCCTCGACAGGGCTTCTATGGCTACACCTTC. V and J are TRBV30 and TRBJ1-2; 7 nucleotides line up with TRBD1. J was trimmed by 4 bases and V by 1 base; bases with no gene match: 9. This CDR3 spans 15 amino acids. The V gene's germline CDR1 is GTSNPN and CDR2 SVGIG (reference sequence).

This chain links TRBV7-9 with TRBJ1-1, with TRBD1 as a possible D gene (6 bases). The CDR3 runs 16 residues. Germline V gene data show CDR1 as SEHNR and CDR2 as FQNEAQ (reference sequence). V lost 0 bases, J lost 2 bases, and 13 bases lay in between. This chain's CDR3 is CASSLARTATNTEAFF. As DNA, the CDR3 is TGTGCCAGCAGCTTAGCCCGGACAGCCACAAACACTGAAGCTTTCTTT.

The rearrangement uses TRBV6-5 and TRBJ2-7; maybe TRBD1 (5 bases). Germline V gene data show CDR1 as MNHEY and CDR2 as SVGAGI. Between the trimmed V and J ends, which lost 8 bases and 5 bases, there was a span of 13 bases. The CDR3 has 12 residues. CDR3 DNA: TGTGCCAGCGGTTCTGACAGAAACGAGCAGTACTTC. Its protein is CASGSDRNEQYF.

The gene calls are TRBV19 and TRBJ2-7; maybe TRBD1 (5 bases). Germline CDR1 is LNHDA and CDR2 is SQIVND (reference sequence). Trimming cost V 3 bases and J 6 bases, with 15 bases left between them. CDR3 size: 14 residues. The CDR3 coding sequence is TGTGCCAGTAGTATGTGGCAGGGAATGGGCGAGCAGTACTTC. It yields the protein CASSMWQGMGEQYF.

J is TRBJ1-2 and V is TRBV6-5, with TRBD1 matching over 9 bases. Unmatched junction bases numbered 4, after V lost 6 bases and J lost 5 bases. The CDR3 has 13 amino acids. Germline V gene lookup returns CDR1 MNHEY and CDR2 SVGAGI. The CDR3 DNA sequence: TGTGCCAGCAGACGGACAGGGGTTTATGGCTACACCTTC. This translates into CASRRTGVYGYTF.

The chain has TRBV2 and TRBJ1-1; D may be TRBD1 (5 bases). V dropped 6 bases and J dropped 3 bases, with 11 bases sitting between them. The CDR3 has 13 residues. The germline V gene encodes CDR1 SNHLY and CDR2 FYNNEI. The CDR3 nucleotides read TGTGCCAGCAGGTACAGGATGGACACTGAAGCTTTCTTT. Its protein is CASRYRMDTEAFF. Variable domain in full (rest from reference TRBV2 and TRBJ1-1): EPEVTQTPSHQVTQMGQEVILRCVPISNHLYFYWYRQILGQKVEFLVSFYNNEISEKSEIFDDQFSVERPDGSNFTLKIRSTKLEDSAMYFCASRYRMDTEAFFGQGTRLTVV.

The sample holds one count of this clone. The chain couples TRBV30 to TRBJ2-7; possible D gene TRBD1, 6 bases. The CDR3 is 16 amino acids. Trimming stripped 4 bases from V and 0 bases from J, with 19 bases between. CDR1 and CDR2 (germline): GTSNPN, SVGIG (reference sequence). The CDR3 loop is CAWTNPQWGPSYEQYF. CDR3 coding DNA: TGTGCCTGGACCAACCCCCAGTGGGGGCCCTCCTACGAGCAGTACTTC.

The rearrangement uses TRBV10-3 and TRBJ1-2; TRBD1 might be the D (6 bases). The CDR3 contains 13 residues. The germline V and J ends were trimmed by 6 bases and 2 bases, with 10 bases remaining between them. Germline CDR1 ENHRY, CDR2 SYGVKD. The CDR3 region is CAISRDNNYGYTF. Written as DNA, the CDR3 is TGTGCCATCAGCCGGGACAACAACTATGGCTACACCTTC.

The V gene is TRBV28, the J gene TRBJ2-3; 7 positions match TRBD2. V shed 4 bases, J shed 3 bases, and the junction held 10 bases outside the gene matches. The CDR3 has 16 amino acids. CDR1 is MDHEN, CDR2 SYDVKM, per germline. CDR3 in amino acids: CASSSPRGSSTDTQYF. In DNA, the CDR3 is TGTGCCAGCAGTTCCCCGCGGGGGAGTAGTACAGATACGCAGTATTTT.

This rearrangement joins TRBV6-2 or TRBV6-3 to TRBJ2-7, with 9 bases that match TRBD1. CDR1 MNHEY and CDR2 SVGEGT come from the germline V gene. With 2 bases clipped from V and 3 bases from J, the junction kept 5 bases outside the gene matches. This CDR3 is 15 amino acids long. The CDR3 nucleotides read TGTGCCAGCAGTTACCGGACAGGGGAATACTACGAGCAGTACTTC. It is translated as CASSYRTGEYYEQYF.

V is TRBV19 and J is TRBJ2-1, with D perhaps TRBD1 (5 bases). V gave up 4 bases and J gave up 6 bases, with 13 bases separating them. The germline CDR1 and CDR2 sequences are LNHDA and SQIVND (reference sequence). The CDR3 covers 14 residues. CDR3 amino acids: CASSTQLRGNEQFF. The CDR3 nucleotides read TGTGCCAGTAGTACCCAACTAAGGGGCAATGAGCAGTTCTTC.